This T cell receptor beta chain was identified during a study of cytomegalovirus exposure and HLA in healthy donors (dated by TCRdb to between 2016 and 2019). In terms of the full investigation: According to an earlier analysis of several hundred of the donors, 150 million to 200 million T cells yielded 117 million unique TCR beta sequences and around 280 Gb of sequence data. In a later genetic analysis, genome-wide SNP genotypes for about 65% of the 666 donors were used, and that subset was treated as a discovery cohort. High-throughput TCR immunosequencing, statistical association of individual TCRs with disease status, and machine learning were combined to predict cytomegalovirus infection status. Every repertoire in the discovery cohort had been generated on one and the same sequencing platform. Using immunosequencing, the study profiled T cell repertoires from about 620 subjects and related those repertoires to cytomegalovirus serostatus. An early release that covered 500 to 800 HLA-typed donors contained around 330 gigabases of sequencing data and 75 million to 100 million unique TCR sequences. Along with the approximately 650-subject first cohort, a separate validation cohort of over 90 different subjects was used. Typing coverage differed by locus: A, B, C, DRB1 and DQB1 were typed in about 629-640 donors, DQA1 in 500 to 550, DPA1 in 600 to 610, and DPB1 in about 450. In an earlier analysis of several hundred of the donors, high-throughput TCR beta sequencing was used to judge whether each TCR beta V gene segment behaved as functional or pseudogenic. Of the 300 to 400 genotyped donors, around 81% fell in the genetic ancestry cluster associated with self-reported Caucasian donors. In the later analysis, no new phenotypic data were used to find candidate immune exposures; instead, reliance was placed on TCR beta sequences and their occurrence across donors. Across 398 genotyped donors of the cohort, an average of roughly 250,000 unique TCR beta nucleotide sequences per donor were sequenced, and roughly a sixth of those sequences were non-productive. Alongside the repertoire data, information on donor age, sex, ethnicity and CMV serostatus was compiled. About five DR-DQ haplotypes were handled as single units for association and clustering because linkage in the cohort was strong. A later analysis re-examined previously published TCR beta repertoires from just over 650 donors and added high-resolution HLA genotyping to investigate patterns of TCR occurrence. Class I and class II HLA loci were covered by the typing at four-digit resolution. The study aimed to test whether cataloging public T cell receptors could reveal signatures of past pathogen exposure. Beyond this particular receptor, the publication reports: According to a later analysis, TCR association rates differed among HLA loci, with DRB1 alleles showing the most associated TCRs and HLA-C alleles showing the fewest. A further reported finding was that TCR beta sequences accurately predicted the HLA-A and HLA-B alleles for most subjects in the first cohort. The classifier was reported to diagnose cytomegalovirus status with high specificity and sensitivity in both the original and validation cohorts. In the study, 150 to 200 TCR beta chains were listed as associated with cytomegalovirus. Roughly uniform sequencing depth across donors was assumed in presence/absence analyses, although this assumption may not hold. Some IMGT-functional V segments, including TRBV6-2 and TRBV6-3, could not be told apart with the 87-base-pair reads, so those segments were excluded. The earlier analysis of approximately 590 of the donors excluded about 16 rarely observed V segments, including chromosome 9 orphons, because counts were too low. An earlier analysis of 587 of the donors showed that most TCR beta V segments appeared in productive rearrangements either about 87% or about 30% of the time, which broadly matched IMGT annotations. The cohort was sequenced for TCR beta chains only, and without alpha or paired-chain data the features that could be detected were limited. A later genetic analysis reported fewer N-insertions in productive TCRs among donors in an Asian-associated ancestry cluster than the roughly 650-donor mean. Because HLA typing was unavailable for some donors at each locus, only the typed subset was used in association tests. A later analysis found that HLA-associated TCR beta chains were more clonally expanded and had lower generation probabilities than equally common non-associated chains. While some public TCRs were present in many individuals, most TCR sequences turned up only very rarely across donors. In a later analysis, 16,951 TCR beta sequences were associated with specific HLA alleles at a false discovery rate of 0.05. In a later analysis, several top co-occurrence clusters were reported to appear linked to parvovirus B19, influenza, CMV and Epstein-Barr virus. For the cohort, immune exposure information was limited to CMV serostatus. According to the authors, the approach could potentially be generalized to other disease states and immunological phenotypes. In vitro tests confirmed that a few of the cytomegalovirus-associated TCR beta chains recognize cytomegalovirus antigens. Linkage disequilibrium might explain the correlated functional status among segregating V segments, but an unknown experimental factor could not be excluded. Assigning TCR associations to individual alleles was difficult when HLA alleles, especially DR and DQ, strongly co-occurred. According to a later analysis, most CMV-associated TCR beta chains appeared to be HLA-restricted, and the HLA associations seemed to be driven largely by CMV exposure. An association between a missense DCLRE1C variant and V-gene and J-gene trimming of TCR beta chains was found in a later genetic analysis and replicated in an independent cohort. A cluster of highly shared sequence variants was judged likely to be a technical artifact of the sequencing pipeline.

Library preparation used the immunoSEQ multiplex PCR assay. A mixture of 60 forward primers for TCR Vbeta segments and 13 reverse primers for TCR Jbeta segments was used in the multiplex PCR. A multiplex PCR assay on genomic DNA amplified the CDR3 region of rearranged TCR beta genes. The amplified TCR beta libraries were sequenced on the Illumina HiSeq System as 87-base-pair reads. On the authors' methods: A later analysis tallied 75 million to 95 million unique TCR beta chains across the 640 or so repertoires, and approximately 9.9 million of those chains were shared by two or more donors. Raw reads were error-corrected and collapsed into unique sequences with a nearest-neighbor algorithm that merged closely related sequences to remove PCR and sequencing errors. To assign V, D and J gene segments, CDR3 sequences were aligned to IMGT reference sequences. For a sequence to be retained, a match of at least six nucleotides was required to both a V gene segment and a J gene segment. Rearrangements were classified as productive when the CDR3 lacked stop codons and remained in frame with V and J, and all other rearrangements were classified as non-productive. Following IMGT convention, CDR3 was defined as the stretch from the second conserved V-encoded cysteine up to the conserved J-encoded phenylalanine. Sequences without an unambiguous match to a single V gene segment were excluded from the earlier analysis of about 640 of the donors. In an earlier analysis of 587 of the donors, a V segment was called functional when productive rearrangements were above 56.7%, and segregating when the standard deviation between donors exceeded 5%. A statistical classification framework was built to diagnose cytomegalovirus status from the catalog of TCR beta chain sequences. A later analysis assigned V and J genes by comparing TCR nucleotide sequences with IMGT/GENE-DB human TR gene sequences. Using the TCRdist pipeline, a later analysis assigned CDR3 sequences along with most-parsimonious VDJ recombination scenarios. In a later analysis, each TCR beta chain was defined by its CDR3 amino acid sequence together with its V-gene family, and reads lacking a unique V-gene family were excluded. As a way to deal with suspected cross-contamination and a sequencing artifact, a later analysis dropped approximately 570 nucleotide sequences that were highly shared and had low generation probability. In a later analysis, a clonal expansion index for each public chain was calculated from normalized within-repertoire ranks of inferred template counts. In a later analysis, generation probabilities were computed using a VDJ recombination model fitted to out-of-frame rearrangements, and the results were checked against IGoR. A later analysis scored TCR-TCR, TCR-HLA and TCR-CMV co-occurrence with hypergeometric tests, applying a repertoire-size bias correction to TCR pairs. False discovery rates were estimated in a later analysis by permuting HLA or CMV assignments 20 times. A later analysis grouped co-occurring TCRs with DBSCAN, adding TCRdist sequence similarity when clustering within HLA-allele-positive subsets. Repertoires with fewer than 30,000 or more than 120,000 public chains were left out of co-occurrence clustering, as were about five repertoires with anomalous nucleotide sharing. TCRdb obtained this table from immuneACCESS and retained in-frame rearrangements with V and J assigned. These tables miss some clones; where compared with another copy, unresolved V genes account for less than half of the shortfall, and the remainder is unexplained. The V and J calls and clone size are taken from that table; D and trimming were inferred from the DNA. The sample includes about 170,000 clones, with approximately 81% observed a single time. 1% of the sample is taken by the ten largest.

The CDR3, cysteine through phenylalanine, is 19 amino acids long. CDR3 DNA is the only sequence kept; it has 57 bases, read in frame from the first base. Trimming costs V 0 bases and J 7 bases, and their ends lie 24 bases apart. Looking up the germline V gene yields CDR1 MGHRA and CDR2 YSYEKL. The cohort consisted of hundreds of healthy bone marrow donors. All cohort members were sampled while nominally healthy, although unrecorded immune exposures were likely present. The donor was CMV seronegative and was included in the group of approximately 350 seronegative cohort members. A peripheral blood sample was collected from each donor, and TCR beta sequencing was performed on peripheral blood mononuclear cells. The Qiagen DNeasy Blood Extraction Kit was used to extract genomic DNA from the blood cell samples. In the case of this clone: Its antigen is still unknown. Base qualities are not provided; no much larger clone lies one nucleotide away.

The rearranged segments are TRBV4-1 and TRBJ2-2; TRBD1 is a weak D gene call, 7 bases matching. Sequenced material: PBMCs. This clonotype was obtained from a boy between 2 and 10 years old in good health and CMV-seronegative. The nucleotides read TGCGCCAGCAGCCAAGATTACAGGGATGGAGGGGGCCTAGTCGGGGAGCTGTTTTTT. Its protein is CASSQDYRDGGGLVGELFF.